Below, 28 T cell receptor beta chains from the same sample are listed, as sequenced in a study of shared clonotypes between healthy human individuals. Naive CD8 cells, CD45RO-negative and positively selected for CCR7, excluded terminally differentiated effector memory CD45RA+ cells. TCRdb's table, derived via immunoSEQ multiplex PCR, lists solely in-frame clones and lacks some. Among nearly 600,000 clones listed, around 95% were seen once. Sequenced material: naive CD8+ T cells sorted from blood. Receptors were obtained from a woman in her twenties or thirties in good health.

V is TRBV6-1 and J is TRBJ1-6; TRBD1 aligns across 11 bases. Trimming removed 6 bases from V and 3 bases from J; junction bases left unmatched: 1. Per the germline V gene, CDR1 is MNHNS and CDR2 is SASEGT. The CDR3 spans 15 residues. The CDR3 here is CASSGTGGYNSPLHF. The CDR3, as DNA: TGTGCCAGCAGCGGGACAGGGGGCTATAATTCACCCCTCCACTTT.

The gene calls are TRBV5-5 and TRBJ1-1; possibly TRBD1 for D (5 bases). V was cut by 1 base and J by 2 bases, with 12 bases left in between. CDR3 length: 15 amino acids. Per germline, CDR1 SGHKS and CDR2 YYEKEE (reference sequence). Here the CDR3 DNA reads TGTGCCAGCAGCTTGTCAAAACAGGTCAACACTGAAGCTTTCTTT. Its translation: CASSLSKQVNTEAFF.

V is TRBV19 and J is TRBJ1-1; no clear D gene. The CDR3 extends over 13 amino acids. V lost 3 bases and J 7 bases, leaving 12 bases between the germline ends. The germline V gene encodes CDR1 LNHDA and CDR2 SQIVND (reference sequence). CDR3 sequence reads: CASSMPPQDEAFF. The CDR3 DNA sequence: TGTGCCAGTAGTATGCCCCCTCAAGATGAAGCTTTCTTT.

The chain uses TRBV4-1 and TRBJ2-2; D perhaps matches TRBD1 (6 bases). V lost 0 bases, J lost 4 bases, and 9 bases lay in between. Germline V gives CDR1 MGHRA, CDR2 YSYEKL. The CDR3 has 15 amino acids. CDR3 DNA: TGCGCCAGCAGCCAAGAAGTCAGGGGCACCGGGGAGCTGTTTTTT. Encoded protein: CASSQEVRGTGELFF.

The chain recombines TRBV10-2 with TRBJ2-7; a weak D match, TRBD2 (6 bases). The V end was cut by 5 bases, the J end by 6 bases, with 14 bases between. Germline assignment: CDR1 WSHSY and CDR2 SAAADI. The CDR3 totals 13 residues. The CDR3 DNA follows: TGCGCCAGCAGTCGGGGCCCGGGGGTCGAGCAGTACTTC. Its protein is CASSRGPGVEQYF.

The V call is TRBV9, the J call TRBJ2-7; 9 bases map to TRBD2. In germline, CDR1 is SGDLS, CDR2 YYNGEE. V dropped 2 bases and J dropped 2; count of bases not matched to a gene: 8. The CDR3 totals 16 residues. CDR3 region: CASSVDSGTSPYEQYF. CDR3 in DNA: TGTGCCAGCAGCGTCGACTCCGGGACTAGCCCCTACGAGCAGTACTTC.

The chain uses TRBV11-3 and TRBJ1-1; D gene unclear. This CDR3 spans 13 amino acids. Trimming took 3 bases from V and 4 from J, leaving 9 bases between them. Germline V gene sequence: CDR1 SGHNT, CDR2 YENEEA. In DNA, the CDR3 is TGTGCCAGCAGCTTCGCGGAGAGCACTGAAGCTTTCTTT. It encodes CASSFAESTEAFF.

With respect to this clone: The same CDR3 is also encoded by other DNA sequences in this sample. V gene TRBV28 combines with J gene TRBJ2-7; D is perhaps TRBD1 (5 bases). Germline loops: CDR1 MDHEN, CDR2 SYDVKM. The CDR3 has 12 amino acids. Trimming removed 5 bases from V and 3 bases from J, with 8 bases in between. The CDR3 DNA reads TGTGCCAGCAGTCCCCAGGGCTACGAGCAGTACTTC. Protein product: CASSPQGYEQYF.

The chain couples TRBV28 to TRBJ1-2, with D possibly being TRBD1 (6 bases). The V end lost 2 bases, the J end lost 5 bases, and 12 bases lay between the germline ends. Germline V gene data show CDR1 as MDHEN and CDR2 as SYDVKM. This CDR3 has 14 amino acids. CDR3 nucleotide sequence: TGTGCCAGCAGTTTAGTCAGGGGAGGGTATGGCTACACCTTC. Translation gives CASSLVRGGYGYTF.

V is TRBV27 and J is TRBJ2-1; D is tentatively TRBD1 or TRBD2 (5 bases each). The CDR3 sequence is 15 residues long. The V end lost 7 bases, the J end lost 0 bases, and 13 bases lay between the germline ends. CDR1 is MNHEY, CDR2 SMNVEV, per germline (reference sequence). CDR3 in amino acids: CASNPGTYSYNEQFF. The DNA for the CDR3 is TGTGCCAGCAACCCCGGGACGTACTCCTACAATGAGCAGTTCTTC.

J is TRBJ2-1 and V is TRBV27; D is perhaps TRBD1 (5 bases). V dropped 1 base and J dropped 12 bases, with 13 bases sitting between them. Per germline, CDR1 MNHEY and CDR2 SMNVEV (reference sequence). The CDR3 consists of 13 residues. CDR3 amino acids: CASSLYTGQGQFF. CDR3 bases: TGTGCCAGCAGTTTATATACCGGCCAGGGGCAGTTCTTC.

The rearrangement links TRBV11-2 to TRBJ2-7; tentatively, D is TRBD1 or TRBD2 (5 bases each). CDR1 is SGHAT and CDR2 is FQNNGV in the germline V gene. V lost 5 bases and J lost 3, with 11 bases in between. The length of the CDR3 is 13 residues. The CDR3 region has the DNA TGTGCCAGCAGCGGGGACCCCTACTACGAGCAGTACTTC. As protein: CASSGDPYYEQYF.

This clone is a singleton in its sample. The gene calls are TRBV28 and TRBJ2-2; 9 bases are a match to TRBD2. V dropped 4 bases and J dropped 4; count of bases not matched to a gene: 4. The CDR3 is 15 amino acids. Germline V CDR1 and CDR2: MDHEN, SYDVKM. CDR3 amino acids: CASSWGTSSTGELFF. The CDR3 bases are TGTGCCAGCAGTTGGGGGACTAGCTCCACCGGGGAGCTGTTTTTT.

This chain connects TRBV27 to TRBJ2-1; 9 bases match TRBD2. There are 15 residues in the CDR3. Germline lookup yields CDR1 MNHEY and CDR2 SMNVEV (reference sequence). The trim removed 1 base at V and 9 bases at J, leaving 7 bases unmatched. The CDR3 bases are TGTGCCAGCAGTTTATTGCGGGAGGGCCTCGGTGAGCAGTTCTTC. Amino acid sequence: CASSLLREGLGEQFF.

This chain uses TRBV5-3 with TRBJ2-7; no clear D. TRBV5-3 is an ORF; its function is uncertain. This CDR3 spans 12 amino acids. Trimming cost V 5 bases and J 0 bases, with 6 bases left between them. The CDR3 DNA follows: TGTGCCAGAAGTGGGAACTCCTACGAGCAGTACTTC. Encoded protein: CARSGNSYEQYF.

The rearrangement uses TRBV7-9 and TRBJ2-7; the D gene could be TRBD1 or TRBD2 (5 bases each). Germline lookup yields CDR1 SEHNR and CDR2 FQNEAQ (reference sequence). V was clipped by 5 bases and J by 5 bases, with 10 bases between them. The CDR3 sequence is 12 residues long. The CDR3 coding sequence is TGTGCCAGCAGCCCCGGGGACGACGAGCAGTACTTC. It specifies CASSPGDDEQYF.

The chain employs TRBV13 and TRBJ2-1; D gene uncertain. Trimming left V 4 bases short and J 6 bases short, with 19 bases between. This CDR3 is 16 amino acids long. Germline values: CDR1 PRHDT, CDR2 FYEKMQ (reference sequence). CDR3 amino acids: CASSSPLSSPSNEQFF. The CDR3 nucleotides read TGTGCCAGCAGCTCCCCCCTGTCGTCCCCTAGCAATGAGCAGTTCTTC.

The chain has TRBV13 and TRBJ2-1; D might be TRBD2 (6 bases). CDR1 is PRHDT, CDR2 FYEKMQ, per germline (reference sequence). Trimming removed 0 bases at V and 8 bases at J, with 17 bases between. CDR3 length: 16 residues. CDR3 sequence reads: CASSLGLSGARDEQFF. CDR3 DNA: TGTGCCAGCAGCTTAGGCCTCTCGGGAGCTAGGGATGAGCAGTTCTTC.

This chain connects TRBV27 to TRBJ1-5; D may be TRBD1 (5 bases). Germline assignment: CDR1 MNHEY and CDR2 SMNVEV (reference sequence). The CDR3 consists of 14 residues. V lost 3 bases and J 3 bases, leaving 9 bases between the germline ends. CDR3: CASSLGRYNQPQHF. The DNA of the CDR3 is TGTGCCAGCAGTTTGGGACGGTACAATCAGCCCCAGCATTTT.

The chain couples TRBV6-5 to TRBJ1-1; weak D call: TRBD1 (5 bases). This CDR3 is built from 13 residues. The germline gives CDR1 MNHEY, CDR2 SVGAGI. Trimming took 5 bases from V and 5 from J, leaving 12 bases between them. CDR3 amino acids: CASSKSRVTEAFF. As DNA, the CDR3 is TGTGCCAGCAGTAAGTCCAGGGTAACTGAAGCTTTCTTT.

The V gene is TRBV5-4, the J gene TRBJ2-7, with 7 nucleotides matching TRBD2. Germline CDR1 reads SGHNT; CDR2 reads YYREEE (reference sequence). With V trimmed by 4 bases and J by 7 bases, 14 bases remained unmatched. This CDR3 is 15 amino acids long. CDR3 DNA: TGTGCCAGCAGCCCCCGGGGGGACCCCTCGGAGGAGCAGTACTTC. Residues: CASSPRGDPSEEQYF.

The rearrangement uses TRBV5-6 and TRBJ2-5; D tentatively fits TRBD1 or TRBD2 (5 bases each). The J call is in doubt because the DNA end fits TRBJ2-7 better. CDR1 and CDR2 from the germline V gene are SGHDT and YYEEEE. The CDR3 runs 15 residues. CDR3 bases: TGTGCCAGCAGCTTCCGTCGGGTGGGGGTCTACGAGCAGTACTTC. As protein: CASSFRRVGVYEQYF.

In regard to this clone: At the DNA level, this CDR3 is encoded by other sequences in the same sample as well. The chain employs TRBV28 and TRBJ2-7, with D perhaps given as TRBD1 or TRBD2 (6 bases each). The CDR3 sequence is 13 residues long. V was trimmed by 2 bases and J by 4 bases, leaving 9 bases between them. Germline values: CDR1 MDHEN, CDR2 SYDVKM. CDR3 loop: CASSLGGGYEQYF. CDR3 nucleotide sequence: TGTGCCAGCAGTTTAGGAGGGGGGTACGAGCAGTACTTC.

The V call is TRBV27, the J call TRBJ2-7; D tentatively fits TRBD1 or TRBD2 (5 bases each). Trimming took 7 bases from V and 1 from J, leaving 8 bases between them. This CDR3 has 12 amino acids. Germline CDR1 and CDR2: MNHEY and SMNVEV (reference sequence). The CDR3 DNA follows: TGTGCCAGCATGGGGGTATCCTACGAGCAGTACTTC. This codes for CASMGVSYEQYF.

The rearrangement joins TRBV6-5 to TRBJ2-2; D may be TRBD2 (6 bases). V gave up 8 bases and J gave up 2 bases, with 12 bases separating them. This CDR3 contains 14 residues. Germline CDR1 MNHEY, CDR2 SVGAGI. The CDR3 region is CASCYGRNTGELFF. CDR3 nucleotides: TGTGCCAGCTGCTACGGGAGAAACACCGGGGAGCTGTTTTTT.

V usage is TRBV2 and J usage is TRBJ2-3; 8 bases are a match to TRBD2. CDR1 is SNHLY, CDR2 FYNNEI, per germline. There are 17 residues in the CDR3. The V gene end was trimmed by 2 bases and the J gene end by 4 bases; junction bases not matched to a gene: 11. CDR3 sequence: CASSERAAAGGADTQYF. CDR3 DNA sequence: TGTGCCAGCAGTGAAAGGGCGGCGGCGGGAGGAGCAGATACGCAGTATTTT.

The chain is built from TRBV27 and TRBJ1-1; tentatively, D is TRBD1 (5 bases). V shed 3 bases and J shed 1 base, with 12 bases lying between them. The CDR3 is made up of 15 amino acids. Germline V gives CDR1 MNHEY, CDR2 SMNVEV (reference sequence). CDR3 nucleotides: TGTGCCAGCAGTTTGAGGGGTCTACGGAACACTGAAGCTTTCTTT. It encodes CASSLRGLRNTEAFF.

The chain employs TRBV6-1 and TRBJ2-7; D is uncertain. The germline V gene encodes CDR1 MNHNS and CDR2 SASEGT. Trimming removed 6 bases at V and 7 bases at J, with 10 bases between. The CDR3 runs 11 residues. CDR3 sequence: CASRLHVEQYF. DNA for the CDR3: TGTGCCAGCAGGTTACACGTAGAGCAGTACTTC.